The T cell receptor (beta chain) under discussion was sequenced for a study of T cells after yellow fever vaccination. Looking at the study overall: Fractions of limited cellularity were prepared by means of SMART-Seq v4 Ultra Low Input. Study-level points and caveats: Among primary-vaccination clones, most reappeared after the booster, at around 97% for CD4 and approximately 88% for CD8.

The CDR3 has 14 residues. Trimming took off 0 bases at V and 4 bases at J, with 10 bases between the two ends. Germline-derived CDR1 and CDR2 are SGHRS and YFSETQ. MiXCR, run by TCRdb on the 5' RACE reads, gives a single entry per CDR3 protein. In the table there are some 250,000 distinct CDR3 sequences, more than 3.5% of which are singletons. In regard to this clonotype: Its antigen is undetermined.

Sequenced here: PBMCs, sampled 15 days after the yellow fever booster vaccination. V is TRBV5-1 and J is TRBJ2-5; TRBD1 might be the D (6 bases). This clonotype originated in a man younger than 35 who received the YFV17D yellow fever vaccine. CDR3 DNA sequence: TGCGCCAGCAGCTTGGACAGGGCCATAGAGACCCAGTACTTC. Protein sequence: CASSLDRAIETQYF.